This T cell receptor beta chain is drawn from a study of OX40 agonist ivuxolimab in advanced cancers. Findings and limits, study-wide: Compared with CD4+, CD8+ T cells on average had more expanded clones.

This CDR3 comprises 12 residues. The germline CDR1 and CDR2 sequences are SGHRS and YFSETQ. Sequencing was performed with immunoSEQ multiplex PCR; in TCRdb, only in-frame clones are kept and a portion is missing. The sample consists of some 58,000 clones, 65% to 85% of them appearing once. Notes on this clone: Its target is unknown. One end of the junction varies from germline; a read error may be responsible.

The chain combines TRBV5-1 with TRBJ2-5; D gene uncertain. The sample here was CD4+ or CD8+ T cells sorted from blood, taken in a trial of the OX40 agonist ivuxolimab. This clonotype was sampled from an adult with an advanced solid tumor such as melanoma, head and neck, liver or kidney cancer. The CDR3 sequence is CASAEMQEPQYF. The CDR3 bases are TGCGCCAGCGCGGAAATGCAAGAGCCCCAGTACTTC.